What follows are 9 T cell receptor beta chains derived from one specimen sequenced in a study of blood T cell repertoires in COVID-19. Sequencing used immunoSEQ multiplex PCR; TCRdb keeps in-frame clones, though not all of them. The sample contains around 97,000 clones, roughly 84% of which appear only once. Sequencing was performed on peripheral blood. The origin of the receptors is a human donor in a cohort sampled during active or convalescent COVID-19.

The V call is TRBV6-5, the J call TRBJ1-1; D is perhaps TRBD1 (6 bases). The V end was cut by 7 bases, the J end by 1 base, with 10 bases between. The germline V gene has CDR1 MNHEY and CDR2 SVGAGI. The CDR3 has 13 amino acids. The CDR3 DNA reads TGTGCCAGCACCCAAGGGGGGAACACTGAAGCTTTCTTT. As protein: CASTQGGNTEAFF.

This clone showed up just a few times. The genes are TRBV7-2 and TRBJ1-5, with D hard to call. Germline V gene lookup returns CDR1 SGHTA and CDR2 FQGNSA. The CDR3 is 14 amino acids. Deletions cut 1 base from V and 6 bases from J, with 10 bases between. The CDR3 here is CASSLGSIGQPQHF. The CDR3 DNA follows: TGTGCCAGCAGCTTAGGAAGTATCGGTCAGCCCCAGCATTTT.

This chain links TRBV24-1 with TRBJ2-7; the D is unclear. V lost 2 bases and J lost 5, with 6 bases in between. Germline V gene data show CDR1 as KGHDR and CDR2 as SFDVKD. This CDR3 contains 12 residues. As DNA, the CDR3 is TGTGCCACCAGTGATTCCTTCCACGAGCAGTACTTC. Encoded protein: CATSDSFHEQYF.

The genes are TRBV6-5 and TRBJ2-3, with TRBD2 as a possible D gene (6 bases). Germline CDR1 and CDR2: MNHEY and SVGAGI. V was cut by 6 bases and J by 4 bases, with 17 bases left in between. The length of the CDR3 is 15 residues. The CDR3 sequence is CASSRERGRADTQYF. The CDR3 DNA is TGTGCCAGCAGCCGGGAGCGTGGCCGGGCAGATACGCAGTATTTT.

The rearrangement joins TRBV5-6 to TRBJ1-1; 7 bases match TRBD1. CDR3 length equals 12 residues. The germline gives CDR1 SGHDT, CDR2 YYEEEE. The ends lost 4 bases at V and 5 bases at J; junction bases unmatched: 2. CDR3 loop: CASSPGGTEAFF. The CDR3, as DNA: TGTGCCAGCAGCCCAGGGGGAACTGAAGCTTTCTTT.

The gene calls are TRBV24-1 and TRBJ1-1; the D gene is possibly TRBD1 (6 bases). Germline CDR1 and CDR2: KGHDR and SFDVKD. This CDR3 spans 14 amino acids. Between the trimmed V and J ends, which lost 9 bases and 4 bases, there was a span of 17 bases. The CDR3 loop is CATPPLGAGTEAFF. DNA for the CDR3: TGTGCCACCCCCCCCCTGGGGGCGGGCACTGAAGCTTTCTTT.

This rearrangement joins TRBV11-2 to TRBJ2-6; D possibly corresponds to TRBD2 (5 bases). This CDR3 comprises 15 residues. Germline values: CDR1 SGHAT, CDR2 FQNNGV. Trimming pared 5 bases from V and 1 base from J, leaving 9 bases between. This CDR3 reads CASSPTSSGANVLTF. DNA of the CDR3: TGTGCCAGCAGCCCCACTAGTTCTGGGGCCAACGTCCTGACTTTC.

CDR3 residues: CAWSYGLLAGANTGELFF. The CDR3 DNA reads as TGTGCCTGGAGCTACGGGTTACTAGCGGGCGCGAACACCGGGGAGCTGTTTTTT. The J gene is TRBJ2-2, the V gene TRBV30; 9 bases agree with TRBD2. This CDR3 has 18 amino acids. Germline-derived CDR1 and CDR2 are GTSNPN and SVGIG (reference sequence). Trimming removed 3 bases from V and 0 bases from J; junction bases left unmatched: 11.

V gene TRBV2 combines with J gene TRBJ2-7; 10 nucleotides agree with TRBD2. In germline, CDR1 is SNHLY, CDR2 FYNNEI. Trimming took 7 bases from V and 1 from J; bases not matched to a gene: 13. The CDR3 extends over 17 amino acids. The CDR3 sequence is CASTGRSSGGRSYEQYF. CDR3 sequence (DNA): TGTGCCAGCACCGGGAGGTCTAGCGGGGGCCGATCCTACGAGCAGTACTTC.